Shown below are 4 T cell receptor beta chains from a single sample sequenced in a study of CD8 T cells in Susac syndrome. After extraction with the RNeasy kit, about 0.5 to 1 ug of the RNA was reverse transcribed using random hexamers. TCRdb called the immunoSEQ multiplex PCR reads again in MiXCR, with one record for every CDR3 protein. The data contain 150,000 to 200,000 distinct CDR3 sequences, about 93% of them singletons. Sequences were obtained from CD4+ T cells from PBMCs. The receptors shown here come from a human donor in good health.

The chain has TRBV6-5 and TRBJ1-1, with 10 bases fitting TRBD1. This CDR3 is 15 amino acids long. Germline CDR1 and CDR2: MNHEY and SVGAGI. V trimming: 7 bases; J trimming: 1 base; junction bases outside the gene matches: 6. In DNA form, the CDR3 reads TGTGCCAGCACCCGGACAGGGGGAAGGAACACTGAAGCTTTCTTT. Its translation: CASTRTGGRNTEAFF.

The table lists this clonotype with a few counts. This CDR3 reads CATSDPLGGENTGELFF. The CDR3 region has the DNA TGTGCCACCAGTGATCCTCTCGGCGGGGAAAACACCGGGGAGCTGTTTTTT. The genes are TRBV24-1 and TRBJ2-2; D possibly corresponds to TRBD2 (6 bases). The CDR3 runs 17 residues. V was trimmed by 3 bases and J by 2 bases, leaving 15 bases between them. Germline CDR1 and CDR2: KGHDR and SFDVKD.

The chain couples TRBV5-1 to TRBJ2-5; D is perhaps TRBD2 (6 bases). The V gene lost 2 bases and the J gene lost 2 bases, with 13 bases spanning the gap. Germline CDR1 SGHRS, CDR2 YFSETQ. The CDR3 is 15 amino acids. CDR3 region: CASSFSTTRQETQYF. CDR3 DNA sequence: TGCGCCAGCAGCTTCTCGACGACTAGGCAAGAGACCCAGTACTTC.

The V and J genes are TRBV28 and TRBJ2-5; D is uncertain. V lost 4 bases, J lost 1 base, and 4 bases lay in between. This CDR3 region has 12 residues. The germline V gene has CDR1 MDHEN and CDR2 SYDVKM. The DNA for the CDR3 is TGTGCCAGCAGTTCCTTCCAAGAGACCCAGTACTTC. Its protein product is CASSSFQETQYF.